This T cell receptor (beta chain) was obtained from a study of blood T cells in healthy people across ages. Primed by a sample-barcoded 5' primer and a J-beta primer mix, a second PCR proceeded for about 6 to 12 cycles. Every single cDNA molecule received a tag from a template-switch adaptor with 12 random nucleotides. TCRdb ran MiXCR on the 5' RACE reads and lists one entry per CDR3 protein. The sample comprises about 1.7 million distinct CDR3 sequences, 25% to 30% of which are singletons, and roughly 8.2% rests with the top ten. There are 14 residues in the CDR3. Per germline, CDR1 SEHNR and CDR2 FQNEAQ (reference sequence). V lost 5 bases and J lost 3; bases outside the gene matches: 4.

V usage is TRBV7-9 and J usage is TRBJ2-3, with 8 bases aligning to TRBD1. The sample taken for sequencing was blood. This TCR was recovered from a woman aged 25 to 39 in good health. The CDR3 DNA follows: TGTGCCAGCAGCAAGACAGGGGTGACAGATACGCAGTATTTT. Its translation: CASSKTGVTDTQYF.